This TCR beta chain was observed in a study of blood T cell repertoires in COVID-19. Background on the study: Sources were T cells, B-cell-depleted T cells, or PBMCs; the material itself was cDNA or gDNA.

In the study's own analysis: Quantification of nucleated cells was approximated via reference gene primer amplification. The table came from immunoSEQ multiplex PCR; TCRdb's copy has only in-frame clones and leaves some out. V, J and clone size derive from that table, while D and trimming were established from the DNA sequence. The sample lists a few hundred thousand clones; around 91% were seen once. The CDR3 sequence is 15 residues long. Germline V gives CDR1 LGHNA, CDR2 YNFKEQ. V trimming: 5 bases; J trimming: 1 base; junction bases outside the gene matches: 5. The TCR originated in a woman aged 18-29 years with acute COVID-19. This chain joins TRBV4-2 and TRBJ2-1; TRBD2 matches at 7 bases. Sequenced input: PBMCs or T cells enriched from blood (not recorded which). In DNA form, the CDR3 reads TGTGCCAGCAGCTCCGGACTAGATTCCTACAATGAGCAGTTCTTC. Translating gives CASSSGLDSYNEQFF.